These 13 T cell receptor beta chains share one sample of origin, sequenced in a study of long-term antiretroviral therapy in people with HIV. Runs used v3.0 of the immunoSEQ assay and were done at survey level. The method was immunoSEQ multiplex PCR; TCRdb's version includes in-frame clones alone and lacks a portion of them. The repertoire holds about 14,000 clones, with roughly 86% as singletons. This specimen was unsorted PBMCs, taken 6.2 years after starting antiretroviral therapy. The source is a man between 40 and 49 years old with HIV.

The CDR3 sequence is CASTPGGLAQNTDTQYF. The CDR3 DNA follows: TGTGCCAGCACCCCCGGGGGACTAGCGCAGAACACAGATACGCAGTATTTT. This chain uses TRBV28 with TRBJ2-3; 10 bases are a match to TRBD2. Germline CDR1 MDHEN, CDR2 SYDVKM. CDR3 length equals 17 residues. V shed 7 bases and J 2 bases; nucleotides not matched to a gene: 12.

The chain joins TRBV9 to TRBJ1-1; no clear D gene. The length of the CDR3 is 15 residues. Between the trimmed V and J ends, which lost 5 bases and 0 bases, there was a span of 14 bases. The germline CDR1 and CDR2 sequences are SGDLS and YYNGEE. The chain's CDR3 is CASRALVAMNTEAFF. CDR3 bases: TGTGCCAGCAGGGCCTTGGTGGCCATGAACACTGAAGCTTTCTTT.

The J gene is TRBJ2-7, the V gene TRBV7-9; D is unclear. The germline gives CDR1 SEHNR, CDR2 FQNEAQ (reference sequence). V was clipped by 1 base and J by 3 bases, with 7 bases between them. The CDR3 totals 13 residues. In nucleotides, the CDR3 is TGTGCCAGCAGCTTAGATAATGTCTACGAGCAGTACTTC. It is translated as CASSLDNVYEQYF.

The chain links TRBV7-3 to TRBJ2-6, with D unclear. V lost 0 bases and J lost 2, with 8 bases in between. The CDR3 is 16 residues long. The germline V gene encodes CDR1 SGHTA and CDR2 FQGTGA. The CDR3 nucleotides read TGTGCCAGCAGCTTAACGTTTCCGGCTGGGGCCAACGTCCTGACTTTC. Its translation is CASSLTFPAGANVLTF.

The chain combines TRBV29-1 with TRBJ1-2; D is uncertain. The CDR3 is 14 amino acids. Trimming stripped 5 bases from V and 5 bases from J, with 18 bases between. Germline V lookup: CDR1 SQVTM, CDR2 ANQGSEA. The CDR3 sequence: CSVIRAQGIYGYTF. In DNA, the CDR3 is TGCAGCGTTATTCGGGCCCAAGGAATATATGGCTACACCTTC.

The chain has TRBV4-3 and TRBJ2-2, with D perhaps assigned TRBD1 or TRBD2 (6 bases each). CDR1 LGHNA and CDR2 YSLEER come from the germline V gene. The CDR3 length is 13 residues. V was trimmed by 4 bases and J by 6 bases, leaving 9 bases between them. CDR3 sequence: CASSRRGAGELFF. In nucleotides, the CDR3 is TGCGCCAGCAGCCGTAGGGGGGCCGGGGAGCTGTTTTTT.

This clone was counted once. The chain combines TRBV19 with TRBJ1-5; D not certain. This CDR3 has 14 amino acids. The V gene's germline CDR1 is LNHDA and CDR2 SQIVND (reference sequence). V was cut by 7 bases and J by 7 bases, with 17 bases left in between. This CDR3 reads CASNPAQNQQPQHF. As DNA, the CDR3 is TGTGCCAGTAACCCTGCCCAGAACCAGCAGCCCCAGCATTTT.

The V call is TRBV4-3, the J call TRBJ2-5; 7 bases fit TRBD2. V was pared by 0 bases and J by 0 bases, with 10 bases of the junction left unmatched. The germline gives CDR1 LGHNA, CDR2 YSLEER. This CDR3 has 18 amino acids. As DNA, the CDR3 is TGCGCCAGCAGCCAAGAGGGGGGTAGCGGGCCGTACCAAGAGACCCAGTACTTC. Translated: CASSQEGGSGPYQETQYF.

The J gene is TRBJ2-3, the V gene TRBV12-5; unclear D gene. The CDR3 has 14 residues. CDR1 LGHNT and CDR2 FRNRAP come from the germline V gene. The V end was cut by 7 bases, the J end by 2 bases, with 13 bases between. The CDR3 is CASAEPSPTDTQYF. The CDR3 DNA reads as TGTGCTAGTGCTGAACCCAGTCCCACAGATACGCAGTATTTT.

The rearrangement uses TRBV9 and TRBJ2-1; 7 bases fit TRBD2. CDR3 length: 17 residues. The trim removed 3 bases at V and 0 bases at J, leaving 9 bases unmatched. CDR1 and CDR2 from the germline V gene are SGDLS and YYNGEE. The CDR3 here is CASSDITSDSSYNEQFF. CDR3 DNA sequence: TGTGCCAGCAGCGATATCACTAGCGACAGCTCCTACAATGAGCAGTTCTTC.

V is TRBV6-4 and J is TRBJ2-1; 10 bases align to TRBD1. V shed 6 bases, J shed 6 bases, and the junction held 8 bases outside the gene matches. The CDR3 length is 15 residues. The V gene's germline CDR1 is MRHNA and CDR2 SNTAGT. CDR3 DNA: TGTGCCAGCAGACCCGGGACAGGGGATTCCAATGAGCAGTTCTTC. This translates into CASRPGTGDSNEQFF.

In nucleotides, the CDR3 is TGTGCCAGCAGCTTAGCTATCGGGGGAGTATTCAATGAGCAGTTCTTC. Its protein is CASSLAIGGVFNEQFF. The chain employs TRBV7-2 and TRBJ2-1; D might be TRBD2 (6 bases). The CDR3 is 16 amino acids. Germline V CDR1 and CDR2: SGHTA, FQGNSA. V shed 0 bases and J shed 6 bases, with 15 bases lying between them.

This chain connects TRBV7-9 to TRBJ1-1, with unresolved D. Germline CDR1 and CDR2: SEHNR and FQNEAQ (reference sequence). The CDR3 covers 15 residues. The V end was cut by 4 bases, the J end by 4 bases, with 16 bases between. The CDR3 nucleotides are TGTGCCAGCAGCTCAAATTTTGGGGAGGTCACTGAAGCTTTCTTT. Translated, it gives CASSSNFGEVTEAFF.